The next 20 T cell receptor beta chains were all read from a single sample in a study of T cells in Graves' hyperthyroidism and ophthalmopathy. The CDR3 regions of TCR beta were amplified from RNA transcripts. The HTBI primer set was used in a first-round RT-PCR of the TCR CDR3. TCRdb itself ran the multiplex PCR reads through MiXCR, one entry per CDR3 protein. In the table there are 300,000 to 400,000 distinct CDR3 sequences, approximately 15% of which are singletons. The sequenced material came from blood. The receptors derive from a woman aged 55-69 years with Graves' hyperthyroidism.

In this sample, this clonotype turned up many times. The chain combines TRBV29-1 with TRBJ2-5; 8 nucleotides match TRBD2. CDR3 length: 14 residues. Germline V lookup: CDR1 SQVTM, CDR2 ANQGSEA. V was clipped by 4 bases and J by 0 bases; unmatched bases: 4. The CDR3: CSVVISGNQETQYF. For the CDR3, the DNA is TGCAGCGTTGTAATTAGCGGGAACCAAGAGACCCAGTACTTC.

V usage is TRBV3-1 and J usage is TRBJ2-7; 7 nucleotides match TRBD2. Germline loops: CDR1 LGHDT, CDR2 YNNKEL (reference sequence). Trimming cost V 3 bases and J 2 bases; bases outside gene matches: 4. The CDR3 is 14 amino acids. The CDR3 region is CASSQGGRAYEQYF. CDR3 DNA: TGTGCCAGCAGCCAGGGGGGGAGAGCCTACGAGCAGTACTTC.

This clonotype was observed a few times. The CDR3 region is CASTDGTSGSGNTQYF. CDR3 in DNA: TGCGCCAGCACGGACGGGACTAGCGGGAGTGGGAATACGCAGTATTTT. The chain employs TRBV5-1 and TRBJ2-3; 14 nucleotides align to TRBD2. CDR3 length: 16 residues. The trim removed 6 bases at V and 7 bases at J, leaving 10 bases unmatched. CDR1 is SGHRS, CDR2 YFSETQ, per germline.

The table lists this clonotype with many counts. The chain has TRBV27 and TRBJ1-3; D remains ambiguous. Looked up from germline, CDR1 is MNHEY and CDR2 is SMNVEV (reference sequence). Trimming took 6 bases from V and 3 from J, leaving 6 bases between them. The CDR3 is 12 residues long. This chain's CDR3 is CASRSGGNTIYF. DNA of the CDR3: TGTGCCAGCAGGTCCGGTGGAAACACCATATATTTT.

This clonotype was detected a few times. J is TRBJ1-2 and V is TRBV29-1; tentatively, D is TRBD1 (5 bases). This CDR3 is built from 13 residues. The V gene's germline CDR1 is SQVTM and CDR2 ANQGSEA. Between the trimmed V and J ends, which lost 6 bases and 4 bases, there was a span of 15 bases. CDR3 bases: TGCAGCGTCGGGGACCCCACTACCTATGGCTACACCTTC. It yields the protein CSVGDPTTYGYTF.

This clonotype has just a few counts. J is TRBJ2-1 and V is TRBV6-2 or TRBV6-3; TRBD1 aligns across 7 bases. From germline, CDR1 is MNHEY and CDR2 SVGEGT. J lost 5 bases, V lost 5 bases, and 18 bases had no gene match. The CDR3 loop spans 18 amino acids. The CDR3 loop is CASSPRNLAGTEDNEQFF. CDR3 coding DNA: TGTGCCAGCAGTCCCCGAAACTTAGCTGGGACAGAAGACAATGAGCAGTTCTTC.

This clonotype was recorded many times. J is TRBJ2-5 and V is TRBV24-1, with D maybe TRBD1 (5 bases). Per germline, CDR1 KGHDR and CDR2 SFDVKD. V dropped 3 bases and J dropped 5 bases, with 15 bases sitting between them. The CDR3 covers 15 residues. As DNA, the CDR3 is TGTGCCACCAGTGATCCCGGTTCCGCAGGGGAGACCCAGTACTTC. Translation gives CATSDPGSAGETQYF.

This clonotype was seen a handful of times. This rearrangement joins TRBV19 to TRBJ2-1; the D gene is possibly TRBD1 (6 bases). Trimming took 1 base from V and 0 from J, leaving 16 bases between them. Germline-derived CDR1 and CDR2 are LNHDA and SQIVND (reference sequence). The CDR3 contains 18 residues. The CDR3 bases are TGTGCCAGTAGTATAGTTGGGACACGACTGTTCTCCTACAATGAGCAGTTCTTC. Translation: CASSIVGTRLFSYNEQFF.

This clonotype occurred many times. The chain has TRBV7-9 and TRBJ1-2, with unresolved D. There are 12 residues in the CDR3. Germline CDR1 and CDR2: SEHNR and FQNEAQ (reference sequence). V lost 5 bases and J 3 bases, leaving 7 bases between the germline ends. The CDR3 sequence: CASSNEYYGYTF. The CDR3 region has the DNA TGTGCCAGCAGCAACGAGTACTATGGCTACACCTTC.

This chain links TRBV4-1 with TRBJ2-7; D remains unclear. Germline V gene sequence: CDR1 MGHRA, CDR2 YSYEKL. CDR3 length: 15 amino acids. V was trimmed by 4 bases and J by 0 bases, leaving 13 bases between them. Here the CDR3 DNA reads TGCGCCAGCAGCCCGCCGAGCTCGAGCTCCTACGAGCAGTACTTC. Translating it yields CASSPPSSSSYEQYF.

This clonotype was counted at least ten times. The chain joins TRBV7-8 to TRBJ2-5; 10 bases align to TRBD2. The CDR3 runs 16 residues. Looked up from germline, CDR1 is SGHVS and CDR2 is FQNEAQ. V lost 3 bases to trimming and J lost 2 bases; unmatched junction nucleotides: 6. DNA of the CDR3: TGTGCCAGCAGCTTGGGGCTAGCGGGGGCTCAAGAGACCCAGTACTTC. Protein: CASSLGLAGAQETQYF. The full variable domain, with the rest looked up from reference TRBV7-8 and TRBJ2-5, is GAGVSQSPRYKVAKRGQDVALRCDPISGHVSLFWYQQALGQGPEFLTYFQNEAQLDKSGLPSDRFFAERPEGSVSTLKIQRTQQEDSAVYLCASSLGLAGAQETQYFGPGTRLLVL.

In its sample, this clonotype was seen a few times. The chain has TRBV2 and TRBJ1-3, with a possible D match to TRBD1 (5 bases). Trimming removed 6 bases from V and 0 bases from J, with 12 bases in between. The CDR3 runs to 15 residues. The germline V gene has CDR1 SNHLY and CDR2 FYNNEI. The CDR3 nucleotides read TGTGCCAGCAGGCGCAGGGAGGGCTCTGGAAACACCATATATTTT. Translation: CASRRREGSGNTIYF.

The table lists this clonotype with a few counts. This chain connects TRBV28 to TRBJ2-6; 8 bases map to TRBD1. The V segment lost 8 bases and the J segment 2 bases; nucleotides outside the gene matches: 8. The germline gives CDR1 MDHEN, CDR2 SYDVKM. This CDR3 is 16 amino acids long. As DNA, the CDR3 is TGTGCCAGCGGGATCCCAGGGGGCGCTGGGGCCAACGTCCTGACTTTC. Translation gives CASGIPGGAGANVLTF.

This clonotype was counted at least ten times. This chain uses TRBV2 with TRBJ1-5; 7 nucleotides match TRBD1. The CDR3 contains 13 residues. Germline-derived CDR1 and CDR2 are SNHLY and FYNNEI. Trimming took 4 bases from V and 5 from J; bases not matched to a gene: 2. In DNA form, the CDR3 reads TGTGCCAGCAGTGCAGGGGGAGATCAGCCCCAGCATTTT. Its protein is CASSAGGDQPQHF.

This clonotype was picked up many times. This chain uses TRBV28 with TRBJ2-7; TRBD2 aligns across 10 bases. Germline loops: CDR1 MDHEN, CDR2 SYDVKM. The CDR3 length is 14 residues. Trimming removed 4 bases from V and 7 bases from J; junction bases left unmatched: 7. The CDR3 protein is CASSYLAGGWEQYF. As DNA, the CDR3 is TGTGCCAGCAGTTACTTAGCGGGAGGTTGGGAGCAGTACTTC.

Ten or more counts support this clonotype. This CDR3 reads CASSATATDTQYF. The CDR3, as DNA: TGCGCCAGCAGTGCGACAGCGACAGATACGCAGTATTTT. This chain connects TRBV10-2 to TRBJ2-3; D possibly corresponds to TRBD1 (5 bases). V dropped 4 bases and J dropped 3 bases, with 8 bases sitting between them. Germline V CDR1 and CDR2: WSHSY, SAAADI. The CDR3 has 13 residues.

The V and J genes are TRBV7-3 and TRBJ2-3; D unresolved. Germline-derived CDR1 and CDR2 are SGHTA and FQGTGA. The V and J ends lost 3 bases and 6 bases respectively, with 7 bases between them. This CDR3 has 12 amino acids. CDR3 region: CASSFYGDTQYF. CDR3 in DNA: TGTGCCAGCAGCTTTTACGGGGATACGCAGTATTTT.

V gene TRBV6-1 combines with J gene TRBJ2-3; D is unclear. CDR1 is MNHNS and CDR2 is SASEGT in the germline V gene. The CDR3 has 14 amino acids. V was clipped by 5 bases and J by 2 bases, with 11 bases between them. The CDR3 here is CASSYLTATDTQYF. The CDR3 coding sequence is TGTGCCAGCAGTTATCTTACAGCCACAGATACGCAGTATTTT.

The chain carries TRBV19 and TRBJ1-2, with D possibly matching TRBD1 (6 bases). This CDR3 has 15 amino acids. Germline CDR1 is LNHDA and CDR2 is SQIVND (reference sequence). Trimming shortened V by 1 base and J by 4 bases, and 13 bases separated the two germline ends. In nucleotides, the CDR3 is TGTGCCAGTAGTATAGGGCAGGGGCCCGGCTATGGCTACACCTTC. It codes for CASSIGQGPGYGYTF.

This clonotype was seen repeatedly, ten times or more. V and J are TRBV3-1 and TRBJ2-7; D not resolved. Per the germline V gene, CDR1 is LGHDT and CDR2 is YNNKEL (reference sequence). The CDR3 is 14 amino acids. Trimming took off 1 base at V and 0 bases at J, with 7 bases between the two ends. CDR3 loop: CASSQVDGSYEQYF. CDR3 nucleotides: TGTGCCAGCAGCCAAGTCGACGGCTCCTACGAGCAGTACTTC.